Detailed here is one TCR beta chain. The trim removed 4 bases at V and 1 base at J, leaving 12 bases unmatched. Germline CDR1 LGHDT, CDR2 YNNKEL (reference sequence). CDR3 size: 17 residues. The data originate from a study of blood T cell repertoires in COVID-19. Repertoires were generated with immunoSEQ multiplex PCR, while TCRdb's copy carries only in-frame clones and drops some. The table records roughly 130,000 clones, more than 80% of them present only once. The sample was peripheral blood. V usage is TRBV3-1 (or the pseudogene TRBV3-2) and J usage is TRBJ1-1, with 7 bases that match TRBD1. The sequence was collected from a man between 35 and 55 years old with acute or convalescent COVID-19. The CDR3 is CASSLAGGWGRNTEAFF. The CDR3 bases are TGTGCCAGCAGCCTTGCAGGGGGGTGGGGAAGGAACACTGAAGCTTTCTTT.